The clone carrying this T cell receptor beta chain was observed many times. Its antigen is unidentified. Sequencing ends 3 residues short of the CDR3 end; the germline J gene provides the rest. Data came from immunoSEQ multiplex PCR; TCRdb stores just in-frame clones and leaves some out. The table lists about 45,000 clones, no singletons, with 0.68% in the top ten. These data come from a study of T cell clonality in common variable immunodeficiency. CDR1 SGHTS and CDR2 YDEGEE come from the germline V gene. The CDR3 sequence is 13 residues long. Trimming took 2 bases from V and 2 from J, leaving 8 bases between them. Findings of the study overall: Links between repertoire features and CVID complications were heterogeneity-limited. CVID subjects showed higher TCRbeta clonality than healthy controls.

The TCR sequence derives from a person between 18 and 75 years old in good health. Sequencing input: peripheral blood mononuclear cells. The rearrangement uses TRBV5-8 and TRBJ2-7; unclear D gene. The sequenced part of the CDR3 DNA is TGTGCCAGCAGCTTAGCAAATGCCTACGAG. Its translation: CASSLANAYE. In full, the CDR3 is CASSLANAYEQYF. Full variable domain (remainder filled in from reference TRBV5-8 and TRBJ2-7): EAGVTQSPTHLIKTRGQQATLRCSPISGHTSVYWYQQALGLGLQFLLWYDEGEERNRGNFPPRFSGRQFPNYSSELNVNALELEDSALYLCASSLANAYEQYFGPGTRLTVT.